This entry features one T cell receptor beta chain sequence. What antigen it recognizes has not been identified. No clone much larger than this one lies a single base away; base qualities are absent. This entry belongs to a study of cytomegalovirus exposure and HLA in healthy donors (dated by TCRdb to about 2017). A note on the overall study: In an earlier analysis of approximately 640 of the donors, around 300 Gb of sequence data and 100 million or so unique TCR beta sequences from about 179 million T cells were reported. High-throughput TCR immunosequencing, statistical association of individual TCRs with disease status, and machine learning were combined to predict cytomegalovirus infection status. A handful of DR-DQ haplotypes were handled as single units for association and clustering because linkage in the cohort was strong. Among some 400 genotyped donors of the cohort, an average of roughly 230,000 unique TCR beta nucleotide sequences was sequenced per donor, of which approximately 19% were non-productive. Donor age, sex, ethnicity and CMV serostatus were compiled together with the repertoire data. Rather than using new phenotypic data, the later analysis identified candidate immune exposures from TCR beta sequences and from how often those sequences occurred across donors. Typing coverage differed by locus: A, B, C, DRB1 and DQB1 were typed in about 620-640 donors, DQA1 in around 500, DPA1 in over 600, and DPB1 in 472. The study used immunosequencing to profile the T cell repertoires of 600 to 850 subjects and linked those repertoires to cytomegalovirus serostatus. To study patterns of TCR occurrence, a later analysis re-analyzed previously published TCR beta repertoires from 700 or so donors and added high-resolution HLA genotyping. An earlier analysis of 587 of the donors used high-throughput TCR beta sequencing to judge whether each TCR beta V gene segment behaved as functional or pseudogenic. All discovery cohort repertoires had been generated using a single sequencing platform. Along with the approximately 650-subject first cohort, a separate validation cohort of some 130 different subjects was used. Both class I and class II loci were covered by HLA typing, at four-digit resolution. Genome-wide SNP genotypes for about 65% of the 666 donors were used in a later genetic analysis, which treated that subset as a discovery cohort. The study aimed to test whether cataloging public T cell receptors could reveal signatures of past pathogen exposure. Of the roughly 430 genotyped donors, about 80% fell in the genetic ancestry cluster associated with self-reported Caucasian donors. An early release that covered 640 HLA-typed donors contained approximately 290 gigabases of sequencing data and 70 million to 100 million unique TCR sequences.

Library preparation employed the immunoSEQ multiplex PCR assay. For the multiplex PCR, a mixture combining 60 forward primers for TCR Vbeta segments and 13 reverse primers for TCR Jbeta segments was used. Amplification of the CDR3 region of rearranged TCR beta genes was performed with a multiplex PCR assay on genomic DNA. On the Illumina HiSeq System, the amplified TCR beta libraries were sequenced as 87-base-pair reads. On the study's bioinformatics: In a later analysis, around 80 million unique TCR beta chains were counted across the 500 to 700 repertoires, and roughly 9.9 million of these chains were shared by at least two donors. Raw reads were error-corrected and collapsed into unique sequences by a nearest-neighbor algorithm in which closely related sequences were merged to remove PCR and sequencing errors. To assign V, D and J gene segments, CDR3 sequences were aligned to IMGT reference sequences. For a sequence to be retained, a match of at least six nucleotides was required to both a V gene segment and a J gene segment. A rearrangement was called productive if the CDR3 had no stop codons and remained in frame with V and J, and every other rearrangement was called non-productive. Following IMGT convention, CDR3 was defined as the stretch from the second conserved V-encoded cysteine to the conserved J-encoded phenylalanine. In an earlier analysis of around 600 of the donors, sequences lacking an unambiguous match to a single V gene segment were excluded. An earlier analysis of fewer than 750 of the donors classified V segments as functional when productive rearrangements were above 56.7% and as segregating when the standard deviation between donors was above 5%. To diagnose cytomegalovirus status from the catalog of TCR beta chain sequences, a statistical classification framework was built. In a later analysis, V and J genes were assigned by comparing TCR nucleotide sequences against IMGT/GENE-DB human TR gene sequences. A later analysis assigned CDR3 sequences and most-parsimonious VDJ recombination scenarios with the TCRdist pipeline. A later analysis defined each TCR beta chain by its CDR3 amino acid sequence plus V-gene family, and excluded reads lacking a unique V-gene family. As a way to deal with suspected cross-contamination and a sequencing artifact, a later analysis dropped 500 to 700 nucleotide sequences that were highly shared and had low generation probability. A later analysis calculated a clonal expansion index for each public chain from normalized within-repertoire ranks of inferred template counts. In a later analysis, generation probabilities were computed using a VDJ recombination model fitted to out-of-frame rearrangements, and the results were checked against IGoR. A later analysis scored TCR-TCR, TCR-HLA and TCR-CMV co-occurrence with hypergeometric tests, applying a repertoire-size bias correction to TCR pairs. A later analysis estimated false discovery rates by permuting HLA or CMV assignments 20 times. In a later analysis, co-occurring TCRs were grouped using DBSCAN, and TCRdist sequence similarity was added for clustering within HLA-allele-positive subsets. For co-occurrence clustering, repertoires with fewer than 30,000 or more than 120,000 public chains were excluded, along with 4 to 6 repertoires with anomalous nucleotide sharing. TCRdb stores this immuneACCESS table with in-frame sequences only. Part of the clones is absent; in the studies checked, under half of the shortfall reflects unresolved V genes, and no reason is known for the rest. V and J calls and clone size are copied from that table; D and trimming were computed from the DNA. The sample contains about 100,000 clones, roughly 78% of them found a single time. In total, the top ten clones hold about 3% of the sample.

Study-wide findings and limitations: A total of around 150 TCR beta chains were listed by the study as associated with cytomegalovirus. Compared with equally common non-associated chains, HLA-associated TCR beta chains in a later analysis were more clonally expanded and had lower generation probabilities. The authors suggested that the approach could potentially be extended to other disease states and immunological phenotypes. A further reported finding was that TCR beta sequences accurately predicted the HLA-A and HLA-B alleles for most subjects in the first cohort. In this cohort, only TCR beta chains were sequenced, and detectable features were limited by the absence of alpha or paired-chain data. A cluster of highly shared sequence variants was judged likely to be a technical artifact of the sequencing pipeline. Most CMV-associated TCR beta chains appeared to be HLA-restricted in a later analysis, and the HLA associations seemed to be driven largely by CMV exposure. In a later analysis, several top co-occurrence clusters were reported to appear linked to parvovirus B19, influenza, CMV and Epstein-Barr virus. A later analysis found that TCR association rates varied across HLA loci, with DRB1 alleles showing the most associated TCRs and HLA-C alleles the fewest. HLA typing was unavailable for some donors at each locus, so association tests used only the typed subset. Because counts were too low, seventeen rarely observed V segments, including chromosome 9 orphons, were left out of the earlier analysis of several hundred of the donors. Most TCR sequences were observed very rarely across donors, whereas some public TCRs were present in many individuals. Linkage disequilibrium might explain the correlated functional status among segregating V segments, but an unknown experimental factor could not be excluded. Three of the identified cytomegalovirus-associated TCR beta chains were confirmed in vitro to be specific for cytomegalovirus antigens. Cytomegalovirus status was reported to be diagnosed by the classifier with high specificity and sensitivity in both the original and validation cohorts. When HLA alleles, especially DR and DQ, strongly co-occurred, attributing TCR associations to individual alleles was difficult. According to a later genetic analysis, donors in an Asian-associated ancestry cluster had fewer N-insertions in productive TCRs than the roughly 700-donor mean. Some IMGT-functional V segments, including TRBV6-2 and TRBV6-3, could not be distinguished by the 87-base-pair reads and were therefore excluded. For the cohort, immune exposure information was limited to CMV serostatus. Presence/absence analyses assumed roughly uniform sequencing depth across donors, an assumption that may not hold. An association between a missense DCLRE1C variant and V-gene and J-gene trimming of TCR beta chains was found in a later genetic analysis and replicated in an independent cohort. In a later analysis, about 16,000 TCR beta sequences were associated with specific HLA alleles at a false discovery rate of 0.05. Broadly in line with IMGT annotations, most TCR beta V segments showed up in productive rearrangements about 87% or about 30% of the time in an earlier analysis of under 700 of the donors.

In total, about 650 healthy bone marrow donors made up the cohort. At the time of sampling, every cohort member was nominally healthy, though immune exposures that went unrecorded were likely present. The donor was CMV seronegative and was included in the group of approximately 350 seronegative cohort members. Every donor gave a peripheral blood sample, and the peripheral blood mononuclear cells from that sample were used for TCR beta sequencing. Genomic DNA was extracted from the blood cell samples with the Qiagen DNeasy Blood Extraction Kit. Measured from the cysteine to the phenylalanine, the CDR3 is 12 residues long. Just the 36-base CDR3 DNA is kept, in frame starting at base 1. CDR1 and CDR2 are drawn from the germline V gene (reference sequence): GTSNPN, SVGIG. V lost 2 bases and J lost 4 bases; the stretch between them is 5 bases long.

Sequenced: PBMCs. This clonotype was obtained from a woman in her 40s in good health and CMV-seronegative. Recombination linked TRBV30 to TRBJ1-4, with the D gene not confidently named. The DNA sequence is given as TGTGCCTGGAGTTCCAATAATGAAAAACTGTTTTTT. This codes for CAWSSNNEKLFF.